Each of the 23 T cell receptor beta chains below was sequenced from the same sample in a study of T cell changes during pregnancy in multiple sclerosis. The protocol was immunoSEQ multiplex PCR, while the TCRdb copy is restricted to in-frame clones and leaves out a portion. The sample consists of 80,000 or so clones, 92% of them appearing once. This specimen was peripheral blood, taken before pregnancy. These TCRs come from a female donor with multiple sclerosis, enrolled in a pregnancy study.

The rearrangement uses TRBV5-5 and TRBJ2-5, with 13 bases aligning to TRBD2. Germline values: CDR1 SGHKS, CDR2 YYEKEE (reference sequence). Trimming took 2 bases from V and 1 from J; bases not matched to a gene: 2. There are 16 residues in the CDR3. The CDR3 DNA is TGTGCCAGCAGCTTAACTAGCGGGAGGGCCCAAGAGACCCAGTACTTC. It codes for CASSLTSGRAQETQYF.

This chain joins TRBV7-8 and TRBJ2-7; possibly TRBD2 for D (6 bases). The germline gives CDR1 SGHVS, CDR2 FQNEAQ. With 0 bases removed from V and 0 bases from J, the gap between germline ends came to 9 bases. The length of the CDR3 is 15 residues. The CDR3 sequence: CASSLAEGLSYEQYF. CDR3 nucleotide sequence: TGTGCCAGCAGCTTAGCGGAGGGACTCTCCTACGAGCAGTACTTC.

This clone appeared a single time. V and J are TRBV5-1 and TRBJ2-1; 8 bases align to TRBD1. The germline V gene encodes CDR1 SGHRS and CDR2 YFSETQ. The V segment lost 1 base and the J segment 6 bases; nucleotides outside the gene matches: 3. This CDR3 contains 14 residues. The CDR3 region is CASSLFDRGNEQFF. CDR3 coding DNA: TGCGCCAGCAGCTTGTTTGACAGGGGCAATGAGCAGTTCTTC.

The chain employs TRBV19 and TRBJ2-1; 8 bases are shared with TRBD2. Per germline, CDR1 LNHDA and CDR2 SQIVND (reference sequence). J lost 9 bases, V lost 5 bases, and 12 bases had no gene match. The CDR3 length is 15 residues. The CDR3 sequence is CASSLGTRGDFEQFF. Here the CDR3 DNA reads TGTGCCAGTAGTCTAGGGACTAGAGGGGATTTTGAGCAGTTCTTC.

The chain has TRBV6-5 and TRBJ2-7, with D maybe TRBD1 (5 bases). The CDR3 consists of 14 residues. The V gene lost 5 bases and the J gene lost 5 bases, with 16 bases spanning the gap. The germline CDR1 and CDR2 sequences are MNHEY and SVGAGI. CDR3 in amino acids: CASSASQGIDEQYF. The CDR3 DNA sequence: TGTGCCAGCAGTGCCTCTCAGGGTATTGACGAGCAGTACTTC.

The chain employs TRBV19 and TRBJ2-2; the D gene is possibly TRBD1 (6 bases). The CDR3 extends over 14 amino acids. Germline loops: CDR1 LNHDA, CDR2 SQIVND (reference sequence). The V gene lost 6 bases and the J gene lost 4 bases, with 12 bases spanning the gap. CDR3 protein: CASSTIRGTGELFF. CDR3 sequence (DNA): TGTGCCAGTAGCACGATCAGGGGCACCGGGGAGCTGTTTTTT.

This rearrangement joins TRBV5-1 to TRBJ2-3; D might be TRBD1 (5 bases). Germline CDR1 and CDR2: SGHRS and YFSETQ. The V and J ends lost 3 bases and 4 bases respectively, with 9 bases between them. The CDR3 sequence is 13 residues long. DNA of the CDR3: TGCGCCAGCAGCTCCCAGGGTGCAGATACGCAGTATTTT. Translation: CASSSQGADTQYF. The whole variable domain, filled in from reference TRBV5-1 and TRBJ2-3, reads KAGVTQTPRYLIKTRGQQVTLSCSPISGHRSVSWYQQTPGQGLQFLFEYFSETQRNKGNFPGRFSGRQFSNSRSEMNVSTLELGDSALYLCASSSQGADTQYFGPGTRLTVL.

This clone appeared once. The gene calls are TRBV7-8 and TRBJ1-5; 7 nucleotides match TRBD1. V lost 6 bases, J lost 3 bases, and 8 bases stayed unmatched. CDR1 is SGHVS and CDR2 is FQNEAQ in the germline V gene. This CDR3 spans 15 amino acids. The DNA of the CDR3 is TGTGCCAGCAGGAAGACCGGGACAGACAATCAGCCCCAGCATTTT. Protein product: CASRKTGTDNQPQHF. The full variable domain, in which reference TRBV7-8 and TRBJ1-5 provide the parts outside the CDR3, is GAGVSQSPRYKVAKRGQDVALRCDPISGHVSLFWYQQALGQGPEFLTYFQNEAQLDKSGLPSDRFFAERPEGSVSTLKIQRTQQEDSAVYLCASRKTGTDNQPQHFGDGTRLSIL.

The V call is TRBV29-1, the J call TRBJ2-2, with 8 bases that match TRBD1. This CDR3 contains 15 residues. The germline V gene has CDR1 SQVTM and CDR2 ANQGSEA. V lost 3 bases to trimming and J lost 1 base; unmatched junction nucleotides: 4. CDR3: CSVDSGQGNTGELFF. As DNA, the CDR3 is TGCAGCGTTGATTCTGGACAGGGGAACACCGGGGAGCTGTTTTTT.

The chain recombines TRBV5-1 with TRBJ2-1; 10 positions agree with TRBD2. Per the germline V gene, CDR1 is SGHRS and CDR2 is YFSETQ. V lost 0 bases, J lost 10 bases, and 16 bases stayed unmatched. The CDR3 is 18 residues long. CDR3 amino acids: CASSLGGSGRAFVLEQFF. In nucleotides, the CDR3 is TGCGCCAGCAGCTTGGGGGGGAGCGGGAGGGCCTTTGTTCTGGAGCAGTTCTTC. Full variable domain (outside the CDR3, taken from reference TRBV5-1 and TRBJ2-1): KAGVTQTPRYLIKTRGQQVTLSCSPISGHRSVSWYQQTPGQGLQFLFEYFSETQRNKGNFPGRFSGRQFSNSRSEMNVSTLELGDSALYLCASSLGGSGRAFVLEQFFGPGTRLTVL.

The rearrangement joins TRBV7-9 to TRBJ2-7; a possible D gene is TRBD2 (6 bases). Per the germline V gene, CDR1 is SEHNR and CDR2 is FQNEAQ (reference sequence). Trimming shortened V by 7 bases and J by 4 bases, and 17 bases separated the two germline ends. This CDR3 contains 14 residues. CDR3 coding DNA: TGTGCCAGCACCCATCCGGGAGAGCCATACGAGCAGTACTTC. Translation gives CASTHPGEPYEQYF.

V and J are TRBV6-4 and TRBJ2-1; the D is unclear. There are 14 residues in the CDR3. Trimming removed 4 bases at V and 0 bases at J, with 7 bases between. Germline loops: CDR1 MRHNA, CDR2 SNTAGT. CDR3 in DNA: TGTGCCAGCAGTGCCGATAGCTCCTACAATGAGCAGTTCTTC. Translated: CASSADSSYNEQFF.

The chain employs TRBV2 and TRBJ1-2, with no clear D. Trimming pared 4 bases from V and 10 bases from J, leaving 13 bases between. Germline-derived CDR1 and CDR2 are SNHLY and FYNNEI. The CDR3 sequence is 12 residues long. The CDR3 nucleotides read TGTGCCAGCAGTGCATACAGTACCGACTACACCTTC. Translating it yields CASSAYSTDYTF. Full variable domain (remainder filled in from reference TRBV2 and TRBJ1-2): EPEVTQTPSHQVTQMGQEVILRCVPISNHLYFYWYRQILGQKVEFLVSFYNNEISEKSEIFDDQFSVERPDGSNFTLKIRSTKLEDSAMYFCASSAYSTDYTFGSGTRLTVV.

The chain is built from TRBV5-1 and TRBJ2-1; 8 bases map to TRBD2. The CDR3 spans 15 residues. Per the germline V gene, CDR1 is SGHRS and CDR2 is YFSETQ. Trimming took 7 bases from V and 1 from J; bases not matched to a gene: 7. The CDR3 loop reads CASSISGSSYNEQFF. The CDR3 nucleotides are TGCGCCAGCTCAATAAGCGGGAGTTCCTACAATGAGCAGTTCTTC.

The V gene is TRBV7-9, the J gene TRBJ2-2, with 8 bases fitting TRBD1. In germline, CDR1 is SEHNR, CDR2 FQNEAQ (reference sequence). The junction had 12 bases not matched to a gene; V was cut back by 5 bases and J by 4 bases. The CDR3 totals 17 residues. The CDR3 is CASSPRGQGRRTGELFF. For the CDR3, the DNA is TGTGCCAGCAGCCCCCGTGGACAGGGAAGGCGCACCGGGGAGCTGTTTTTT.

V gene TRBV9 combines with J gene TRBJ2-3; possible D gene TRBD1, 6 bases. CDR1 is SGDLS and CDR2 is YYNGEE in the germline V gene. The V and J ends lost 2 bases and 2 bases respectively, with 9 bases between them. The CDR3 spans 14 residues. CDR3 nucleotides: TGTGCCAGCAGCGTGACAGGTATCACAGATACGCAGTATTTT. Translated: CASSVTGITDTQYF.

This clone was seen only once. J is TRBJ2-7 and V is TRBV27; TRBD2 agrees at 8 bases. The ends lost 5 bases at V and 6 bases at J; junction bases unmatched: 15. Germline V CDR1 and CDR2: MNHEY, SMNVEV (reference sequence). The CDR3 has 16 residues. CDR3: CASSPEAGTSIAEQYF. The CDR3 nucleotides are TGTGCCAGCAGTCCAGAAGCCGGGACTAGTATTGCCGAGCAGTACTTC.

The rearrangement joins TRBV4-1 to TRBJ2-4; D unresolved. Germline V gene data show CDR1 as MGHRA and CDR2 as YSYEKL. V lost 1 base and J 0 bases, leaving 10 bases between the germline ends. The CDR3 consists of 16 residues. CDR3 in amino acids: CASSQVERLAKNIQYF. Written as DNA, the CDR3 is TGCGCCAGCAGCCAAGTTGAGCGTCTAGCCAAAAACATTCAGTACTTC.

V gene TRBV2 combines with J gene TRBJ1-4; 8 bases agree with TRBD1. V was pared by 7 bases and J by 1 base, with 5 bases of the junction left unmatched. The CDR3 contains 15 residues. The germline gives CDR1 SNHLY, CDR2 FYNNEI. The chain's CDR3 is CASIRGPGTNEKLFF. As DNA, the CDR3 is TGTGCCAGCATCAGGGGGCCCGGAACTAATGAAAAACTGTTTTTT.

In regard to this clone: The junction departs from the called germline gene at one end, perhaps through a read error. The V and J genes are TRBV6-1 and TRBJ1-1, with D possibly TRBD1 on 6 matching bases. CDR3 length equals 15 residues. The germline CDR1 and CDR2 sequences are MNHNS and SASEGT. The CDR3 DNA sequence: TGTGCCAGCAGTGAAGGGACAGCTGGGAACACTGAAGTTTTCTTT. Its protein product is CASSEGTAGNTEVFF.

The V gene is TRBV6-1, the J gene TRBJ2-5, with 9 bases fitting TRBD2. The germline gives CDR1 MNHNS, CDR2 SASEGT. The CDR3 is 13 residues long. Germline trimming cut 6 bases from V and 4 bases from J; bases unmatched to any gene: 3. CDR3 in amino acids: CASRTSGAETQYF. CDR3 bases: TGTGCCAGCAGGACTAGCGGCGCAGAGACCCAGTACTTC.

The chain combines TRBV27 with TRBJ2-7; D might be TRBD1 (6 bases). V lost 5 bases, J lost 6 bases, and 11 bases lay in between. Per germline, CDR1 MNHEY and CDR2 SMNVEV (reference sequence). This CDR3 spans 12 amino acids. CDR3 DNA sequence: TGTGCCAGCAGTGAAACAGGGTCCGAGCAGTACTTC. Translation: CASSETGSEQYF.

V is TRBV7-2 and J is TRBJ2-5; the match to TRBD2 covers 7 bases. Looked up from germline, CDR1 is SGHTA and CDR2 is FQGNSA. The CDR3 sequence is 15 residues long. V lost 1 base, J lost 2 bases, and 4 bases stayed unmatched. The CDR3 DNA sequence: TGTGCCAGCAGCTTAGGGGGGGGTCCGCAAGAGACCCAGTACTTC. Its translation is CASSLGGGPQETQYF. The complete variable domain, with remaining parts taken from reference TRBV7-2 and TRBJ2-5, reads GAGVSQSPSNKVTEKGKDVELRCDPISGHTALYWYRQSLGQGLEFLIYFQGNSAPDKSGLPSDRFSAERTGGSVSTLTIQRTQQEDSAVYLCASSLGGGPQETQYFGPGTRLLVL.